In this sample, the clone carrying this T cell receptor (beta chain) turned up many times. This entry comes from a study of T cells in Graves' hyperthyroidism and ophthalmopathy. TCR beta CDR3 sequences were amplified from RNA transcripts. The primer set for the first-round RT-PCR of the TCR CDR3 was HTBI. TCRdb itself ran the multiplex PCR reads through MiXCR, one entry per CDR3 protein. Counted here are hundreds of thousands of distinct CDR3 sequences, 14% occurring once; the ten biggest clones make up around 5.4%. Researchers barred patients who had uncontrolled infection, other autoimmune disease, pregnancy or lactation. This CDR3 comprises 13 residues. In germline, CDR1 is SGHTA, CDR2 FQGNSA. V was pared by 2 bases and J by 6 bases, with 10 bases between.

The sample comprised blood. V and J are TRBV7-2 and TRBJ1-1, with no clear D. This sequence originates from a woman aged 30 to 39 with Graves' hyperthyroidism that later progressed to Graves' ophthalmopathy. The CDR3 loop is CASSLSTDAEAFF. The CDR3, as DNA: TGTGCCAGCAGCTTAAGTACCGACGCTGAAGCTTTCTTT.